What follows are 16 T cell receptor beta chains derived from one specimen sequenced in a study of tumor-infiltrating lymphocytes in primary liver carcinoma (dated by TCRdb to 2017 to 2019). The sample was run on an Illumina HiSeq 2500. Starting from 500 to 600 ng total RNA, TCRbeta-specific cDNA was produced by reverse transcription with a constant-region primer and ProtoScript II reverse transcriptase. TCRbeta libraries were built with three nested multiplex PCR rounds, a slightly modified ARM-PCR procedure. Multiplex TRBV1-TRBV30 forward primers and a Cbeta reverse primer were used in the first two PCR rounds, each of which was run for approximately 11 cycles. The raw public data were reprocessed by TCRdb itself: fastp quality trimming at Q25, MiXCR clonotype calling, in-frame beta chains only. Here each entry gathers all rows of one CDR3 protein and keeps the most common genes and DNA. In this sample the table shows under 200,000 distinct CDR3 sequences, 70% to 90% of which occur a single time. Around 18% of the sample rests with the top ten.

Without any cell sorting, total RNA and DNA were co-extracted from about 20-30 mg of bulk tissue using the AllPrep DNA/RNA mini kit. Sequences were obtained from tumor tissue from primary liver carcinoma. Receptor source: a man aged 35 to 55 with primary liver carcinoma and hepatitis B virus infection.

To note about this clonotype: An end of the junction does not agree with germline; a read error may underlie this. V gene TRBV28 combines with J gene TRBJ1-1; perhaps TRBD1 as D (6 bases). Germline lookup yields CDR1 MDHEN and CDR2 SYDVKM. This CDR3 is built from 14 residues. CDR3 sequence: CASNIFRGGTETFF. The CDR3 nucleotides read TGTGCCAGCAACATCTTCAGGGGAGGAACTGAAACTTTCTTT. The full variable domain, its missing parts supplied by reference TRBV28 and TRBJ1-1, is DVKVTQSSRYLVKRTGEKVFLECVQDMDHENMFWYRQDPGLGLRLIYFSYDVKMKEKGDIPEGYSVSREKKERFSLILESASTNQTSMYLCASNIFRGGTETFFGQGTRLTVV.

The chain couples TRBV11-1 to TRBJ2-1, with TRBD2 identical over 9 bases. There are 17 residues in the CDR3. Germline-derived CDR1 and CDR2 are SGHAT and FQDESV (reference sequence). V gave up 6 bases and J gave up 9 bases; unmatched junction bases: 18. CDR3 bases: TGTGCCAGCAGTTCCCTTCCTGGCGGGAGGGCCTTTACTGAGCAGTTCTTC. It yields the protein CASSSLPGGRAFTEQFF.

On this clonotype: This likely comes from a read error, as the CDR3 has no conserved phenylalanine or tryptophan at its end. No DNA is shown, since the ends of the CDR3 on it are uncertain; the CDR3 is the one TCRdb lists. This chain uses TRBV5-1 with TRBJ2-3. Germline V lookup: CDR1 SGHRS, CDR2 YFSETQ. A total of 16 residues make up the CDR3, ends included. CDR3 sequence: CASSLNGRTSTDTQDL.

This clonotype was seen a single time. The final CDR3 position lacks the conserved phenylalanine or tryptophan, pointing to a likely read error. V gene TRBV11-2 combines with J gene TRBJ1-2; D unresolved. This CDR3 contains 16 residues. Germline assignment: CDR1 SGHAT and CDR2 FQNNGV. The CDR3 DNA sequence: TGTACCAGCAGCTTAGATTCGGTTGCCTATTCTCGAGGCTACACCTTA. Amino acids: CTSSLDSVAYSRGYTL.

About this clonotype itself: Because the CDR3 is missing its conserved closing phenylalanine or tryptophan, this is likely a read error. The CDR3 region is CASSFPWTGGTKNIQYI. DNA of the CDR3: TGTGCCAGCAGCTTTCCCTGGACTGGCGGGACCAAAAACATTCAGTACATA. The chain joins TRBV11-1 to TRBJ2-4; D is possibly TRBD2 (6 bases). Deletions cut 3 bases from V and 2 bases from J, with 17 bases between. Per the germline V gene, CDR1 is SGHAT and CDR2 is FQDESV (reference sequence). The CDR3 sequence is 17 residues long.

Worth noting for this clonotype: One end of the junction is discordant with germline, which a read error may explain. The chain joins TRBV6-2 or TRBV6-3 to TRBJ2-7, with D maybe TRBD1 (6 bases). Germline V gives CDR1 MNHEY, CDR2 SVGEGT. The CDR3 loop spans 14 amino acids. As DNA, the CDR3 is TGTGCCAGCAGCCCCCGGGACAAGGTCCACGATCAGTACTTC. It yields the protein CASSPRDKVHDQYF.

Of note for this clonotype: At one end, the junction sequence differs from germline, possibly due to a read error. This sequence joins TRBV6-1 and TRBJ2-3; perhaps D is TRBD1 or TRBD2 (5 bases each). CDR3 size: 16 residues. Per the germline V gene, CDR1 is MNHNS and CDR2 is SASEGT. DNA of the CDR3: TGTGCCAGCAGTGATTTCTCAGGGAGTGATGAAGATACCCAGTATTTT. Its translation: CASSDFSGSDEDTQYF.

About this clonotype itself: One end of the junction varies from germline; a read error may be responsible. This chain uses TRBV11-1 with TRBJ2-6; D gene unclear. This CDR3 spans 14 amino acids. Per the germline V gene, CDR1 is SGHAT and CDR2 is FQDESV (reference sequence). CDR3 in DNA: TGTGCCAGCAGCTGGAGCTCCGGAGCCAACGTCCTGTCTTTC. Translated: CASSWSSGANVLSF. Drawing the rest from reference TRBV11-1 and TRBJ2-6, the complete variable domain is EAEVAQSPRYKITEKSQAVAFWCDPISGHATLYWYRQILGQGPELLVQFQDESVVDDSQLPKDRFSAERLKGVDSTLKIQPAELGDSAMYLCASSWSSGANVLSFGAGSRLTVL.

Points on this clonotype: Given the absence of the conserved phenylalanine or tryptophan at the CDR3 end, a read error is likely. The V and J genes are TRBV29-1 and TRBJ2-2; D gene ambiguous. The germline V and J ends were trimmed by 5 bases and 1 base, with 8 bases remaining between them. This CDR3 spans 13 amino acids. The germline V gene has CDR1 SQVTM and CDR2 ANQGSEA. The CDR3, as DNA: TGCAGCGTTTATACAGAGAACACCGGGGAGCTGTTTTAT. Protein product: CSVYTENTGELFY.

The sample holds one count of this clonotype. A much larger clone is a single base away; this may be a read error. The CDR3 spells CASSNRQEAFF. Written as DNA, the CDR3 is TGTGCCAGCAGTAACCGACAGGAGGCTTTCTTT. The V gene is TRBV28, the J gene TRBJ1-1, with D possibly TRBD1 on 6 matching bases. Trimming stripped 5 bases from V and 11 bases from J, with 12 bases between. From germline, CDR1 is MDHEN and CDR2 SYDVKM. This CDR3 comprises 11 residues.

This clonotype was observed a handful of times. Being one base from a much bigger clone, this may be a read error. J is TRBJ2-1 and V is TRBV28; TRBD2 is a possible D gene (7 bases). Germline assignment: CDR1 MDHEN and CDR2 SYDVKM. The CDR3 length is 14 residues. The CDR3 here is CTSSSPREGDEQFF. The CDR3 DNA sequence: TGTACCAGCAGTTCCCCCAGGGAGGGGGATGAGCAGTTCTTC.

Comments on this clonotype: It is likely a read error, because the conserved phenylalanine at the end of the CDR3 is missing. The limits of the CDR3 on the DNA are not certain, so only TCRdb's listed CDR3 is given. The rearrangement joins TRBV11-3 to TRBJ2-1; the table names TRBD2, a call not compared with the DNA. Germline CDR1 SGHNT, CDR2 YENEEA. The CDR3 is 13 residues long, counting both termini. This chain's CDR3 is CASSVLAGAGQFS.

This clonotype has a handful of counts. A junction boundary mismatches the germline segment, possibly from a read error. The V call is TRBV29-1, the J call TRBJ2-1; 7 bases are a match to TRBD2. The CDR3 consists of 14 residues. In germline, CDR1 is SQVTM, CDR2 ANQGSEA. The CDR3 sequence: CSVRAGNSYNEQFF. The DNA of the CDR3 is TGCAGCGTCCGAGCGGGAAACTCCTACAATGAGCAGTTTTTC.

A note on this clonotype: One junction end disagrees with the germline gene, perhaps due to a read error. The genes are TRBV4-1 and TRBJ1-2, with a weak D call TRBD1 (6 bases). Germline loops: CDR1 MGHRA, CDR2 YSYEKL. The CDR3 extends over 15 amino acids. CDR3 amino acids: CTSNLAGQGNGGYTF. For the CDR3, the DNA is TGCACCAGCAACCTCGCGGGCCAGGGGAACGGTGGCTACACCTTC.

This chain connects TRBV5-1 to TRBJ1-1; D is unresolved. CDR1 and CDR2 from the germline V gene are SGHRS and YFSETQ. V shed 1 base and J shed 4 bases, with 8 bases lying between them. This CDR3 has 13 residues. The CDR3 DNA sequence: TGCGCCAGCAGCTTGATCACGAGCACTGAAGCTTTCTTT. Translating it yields CASSLITSTEAFF. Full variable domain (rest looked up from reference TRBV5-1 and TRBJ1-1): KAGVTQTPRYLIKTRGQQVTLSCSPISGHRSVSWYQQTPGQGLQFLFEYFSETQRNKGNFPGRFSGRQFSNSRSEMNVSTLELGDSALYLCASSLITSTEAFFGQGTRLTVV.

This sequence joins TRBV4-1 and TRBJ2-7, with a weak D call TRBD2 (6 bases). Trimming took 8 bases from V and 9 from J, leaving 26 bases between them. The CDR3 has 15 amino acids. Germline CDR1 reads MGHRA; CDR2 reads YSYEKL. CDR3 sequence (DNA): TGCGCCAGCTGCCTAGATAAGGCACTAGCCATGGCGCAGTACTTC. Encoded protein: CASCLDKALAMAQYF.